This T cell receptor beta chain was found in a study of blood T cell repertoires in COVID-19. In the original processing: Researchers report that nucleated cell counts were estimated from reference gene primer amplification. The data were produced by immunoSEQ multiplex PCR, yet TCRdb's version contains in-frame clones alone and is incomplete. The DNA gave D and trimming, while V, J and clone size come from that table. The table lists 250,000 or so clones, more than 85% of them singletons, with under 9% in the top ten. The origin of this receptor is a woman aged 70-85 years with active or convalescent COVID-19. The specimen was peripheral blood.

As DNA, the CDR3 is TGTGCCAGCAGCGGTGACTCGGCGACTGAAGCTTTCTTT. This gives the protein CASSGDSATEAFF. The gene calls are TRBV9 and TRBJ1-1; D is uncertain. This CDR3 is 13 amino acids long. The ends were cut back, 3 bases at V and 5 bases at J, with 11 bases in the middle. Germline V CDR1 and CDR2: SGDLS, YYNGEE. Filled out from reference TRBV9 and TRBJ1-1, the complete variable domain reads DSGVTQTPKHLITATGQRVTLRCSPRSGDLSVYWYQQSLDQGLQFLIQYYNGEERAKGNILERFSAQQFPDLHSELNLSSLELGDSALYFCASSGDSATEAFFGQGTRLTVV.